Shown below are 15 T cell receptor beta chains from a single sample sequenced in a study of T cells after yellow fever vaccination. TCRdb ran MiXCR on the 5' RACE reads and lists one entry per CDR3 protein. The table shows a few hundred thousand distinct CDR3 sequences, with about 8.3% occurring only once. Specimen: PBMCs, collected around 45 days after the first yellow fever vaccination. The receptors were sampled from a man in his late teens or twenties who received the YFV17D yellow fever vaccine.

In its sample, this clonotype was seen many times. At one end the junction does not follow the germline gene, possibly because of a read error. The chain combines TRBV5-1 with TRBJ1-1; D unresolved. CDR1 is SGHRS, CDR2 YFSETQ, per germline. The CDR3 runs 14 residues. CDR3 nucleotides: TGTGCCAGCAGCTTGGGTGGAGGGAACACTGAAGCTTTCTTT. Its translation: CASSLGGGNTEAFF.

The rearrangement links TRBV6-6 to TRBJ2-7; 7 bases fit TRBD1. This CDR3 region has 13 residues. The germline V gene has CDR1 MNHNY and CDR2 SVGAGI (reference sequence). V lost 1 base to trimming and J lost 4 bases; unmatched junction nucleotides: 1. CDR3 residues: CASSYLGQYEQYV. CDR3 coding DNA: TGTGCCAGCAGTTACTTGGGACAGTACGAGCAGTACGTC.

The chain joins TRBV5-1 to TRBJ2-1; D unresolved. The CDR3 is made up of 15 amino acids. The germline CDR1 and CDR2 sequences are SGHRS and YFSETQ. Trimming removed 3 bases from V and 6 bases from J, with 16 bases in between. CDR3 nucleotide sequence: TGCGCCAGCAGCTACCTTTCGGCCGACTCCAATGAGCAGTTCTTC. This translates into CASSYLSADSNEQFF.

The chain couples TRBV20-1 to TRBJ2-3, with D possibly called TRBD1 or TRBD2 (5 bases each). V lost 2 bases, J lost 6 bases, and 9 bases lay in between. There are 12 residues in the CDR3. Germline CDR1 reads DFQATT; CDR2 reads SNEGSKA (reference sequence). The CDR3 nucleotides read TGCAGTGCTAGAAGGGGAGCTGATACGCAGTATTTT. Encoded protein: CSARRGADTQYF.

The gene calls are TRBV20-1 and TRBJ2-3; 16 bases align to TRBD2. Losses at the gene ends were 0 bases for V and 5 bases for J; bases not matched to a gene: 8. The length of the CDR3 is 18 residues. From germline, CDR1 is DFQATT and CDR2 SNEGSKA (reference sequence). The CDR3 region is CSARDPGLAGGPGDTQYF. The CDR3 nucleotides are TGCAGTGCTAGAGATCCGGGACTAGCGGGGGGGCCGGGAGATACGCAGTATTTT.

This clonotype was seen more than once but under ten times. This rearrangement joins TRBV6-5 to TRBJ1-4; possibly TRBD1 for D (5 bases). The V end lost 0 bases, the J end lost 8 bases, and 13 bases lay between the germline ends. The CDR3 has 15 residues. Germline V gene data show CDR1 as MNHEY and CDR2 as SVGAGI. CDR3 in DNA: TGTGCCAGCAGTTACTCGAAGCAGGGAGGGGAAAAACTGTTTTTT. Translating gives CASSYSKQGGEKLFF.

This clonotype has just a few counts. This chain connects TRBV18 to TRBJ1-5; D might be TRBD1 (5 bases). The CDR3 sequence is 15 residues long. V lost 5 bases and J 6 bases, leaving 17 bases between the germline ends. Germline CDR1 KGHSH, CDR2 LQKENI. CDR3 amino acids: CASSRGSGFGQPQHF. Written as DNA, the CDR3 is TGTGCCAGCTCAAGGGGATCAGGGTTCGGTCAGCCCCAGCATTTT.

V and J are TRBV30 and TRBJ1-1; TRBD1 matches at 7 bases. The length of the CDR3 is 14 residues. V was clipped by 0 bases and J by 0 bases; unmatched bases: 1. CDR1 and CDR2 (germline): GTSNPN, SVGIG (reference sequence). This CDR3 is CAWSVQGMNTEAFF. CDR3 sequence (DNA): TGTGCCTGGAGTGTACAGGGGATGAACACTGAAGCTTTCTTT. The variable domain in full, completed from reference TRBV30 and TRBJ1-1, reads SQTIHQWPATLVQPVGSPLSLECTVEGTSNPNLYWYRQAAGRGLQLLFYSVGIGQISSEVPQNLSASRPQDRQFILSSKKLLLSDSGFYLCAWSVQGMNTEAFFGQGTRLTVV.

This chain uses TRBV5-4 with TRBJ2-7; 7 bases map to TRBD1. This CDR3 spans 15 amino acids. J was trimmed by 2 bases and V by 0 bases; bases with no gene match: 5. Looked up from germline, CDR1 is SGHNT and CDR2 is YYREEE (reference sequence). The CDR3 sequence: CASSLGGTATYEQYV. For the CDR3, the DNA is TGTGCCAGCAGCTTGGGGGGGACAGCTACCTACGAGCAGTACGTC.

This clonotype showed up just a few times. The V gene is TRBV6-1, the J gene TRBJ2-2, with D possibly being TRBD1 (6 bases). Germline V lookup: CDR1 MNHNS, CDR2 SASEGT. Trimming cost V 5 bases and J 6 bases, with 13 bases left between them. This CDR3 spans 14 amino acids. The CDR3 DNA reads TGTGCCAGCAGTCTTCTTCAGGGGTCCGGGGAGCTGTTTTTT. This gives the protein CASSLLQGSGELFF.

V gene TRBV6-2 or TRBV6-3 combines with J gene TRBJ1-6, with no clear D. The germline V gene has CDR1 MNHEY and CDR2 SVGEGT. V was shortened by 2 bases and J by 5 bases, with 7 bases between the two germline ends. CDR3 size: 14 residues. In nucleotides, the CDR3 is TGTGCCAGCAGTTACGAGTGGAATAATTCACCCCTCCACTTT. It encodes CASSYEWNNSPLHF.

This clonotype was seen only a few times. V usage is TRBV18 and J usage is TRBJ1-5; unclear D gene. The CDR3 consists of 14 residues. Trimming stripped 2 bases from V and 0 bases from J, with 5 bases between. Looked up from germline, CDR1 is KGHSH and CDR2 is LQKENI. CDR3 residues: CASSPINSNQPQHF. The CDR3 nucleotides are TGTGCCAGCTCACCAATTAATAGCAATCAGCCCCAGCATTTT.

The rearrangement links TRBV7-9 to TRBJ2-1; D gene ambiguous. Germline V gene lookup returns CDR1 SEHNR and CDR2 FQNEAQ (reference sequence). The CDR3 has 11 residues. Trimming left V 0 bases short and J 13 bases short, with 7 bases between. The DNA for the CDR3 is TGTGCCAGCAGCTTAGCTCGCTTACAGTTCTTC. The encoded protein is CASSLARLQFF.

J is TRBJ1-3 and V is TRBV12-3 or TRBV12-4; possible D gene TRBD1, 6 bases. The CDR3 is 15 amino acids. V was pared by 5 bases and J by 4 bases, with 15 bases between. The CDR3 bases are TGTGCCAGCAGTCCAGGGGCCCCGGCGGGAAACACCATATATTTT. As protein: CASSPGAPAGNTIYF.

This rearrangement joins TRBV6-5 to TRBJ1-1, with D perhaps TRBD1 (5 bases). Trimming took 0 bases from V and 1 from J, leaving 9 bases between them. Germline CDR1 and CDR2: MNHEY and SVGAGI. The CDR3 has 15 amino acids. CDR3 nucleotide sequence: TGTGCCAGCAGTTACTCGAAACAGGCGAACACTGAAGCTTTCTTT. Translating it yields CASSYSKQANTEAFF.